The sample holds a few counts of the clone carrying this T cell receptor beta chain. Its cognate antigen is unknown. The sample originates from a study of human T cells and chemical hapten exposure. Study-level results: No shift was seen in TCRs above 1 in 1000 frequency with DPC sensitization.

Time point here: patch test 1, 2 weeks after DPC sensitization. Documented treatment: therapeutic diphenylcyclopropenone sensitization with weekly scalp DPC. The CDR3 has 15 residues. Trimming took off 4 bases at V and 1 base at J, with 14 bases between the two ends. Germline CDR1 SEHNR, CDR2 FQNEAQ (reference sequence). TCRdb processed the RACE reads anew with MiXCR; each CDR3 protein has one entry. The top ten clones hold approximately 6.4% of a sample with around 190,000 distinct CDR3 sequences, 20% to 25% of them seen once. The specimen was whole blood, collected in connection with sensitization to the hapten diphenylcyclopropenone (DPC). V usage is TRBV7-9 and J usage is TRBJ2-7; maybe TRBD1 (5 bases). The TCR was taken from a woman between 50 and 59 years old with alopecia areata. Some clones in this sample may be carry-over from other donors' samples. The CDR3 DNA reads TGTGCCAGCAGCTATGGCTCTGGGGCGTCCTACGAGCAGTACTTC. Its protein product is CASSYGSGASYEQYF.